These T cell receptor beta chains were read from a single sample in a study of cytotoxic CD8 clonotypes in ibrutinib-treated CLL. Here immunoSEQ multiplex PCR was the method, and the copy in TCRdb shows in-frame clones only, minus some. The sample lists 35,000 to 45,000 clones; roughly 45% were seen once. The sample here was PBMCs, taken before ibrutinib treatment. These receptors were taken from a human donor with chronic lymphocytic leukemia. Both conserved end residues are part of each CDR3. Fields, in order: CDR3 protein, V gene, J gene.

CDR3 protein: CATSRDHPRQGNSPLHF
V gene: TRBV15
J gene: TRBJ1-6

CDR3 protein: CASSVATELANYGYTF
V gene: TRBV9
J gene: TRBJ1-2

CDR3 protein: CASQTSGGENTGELFF
V gene: TRBV5-1
J gene: TRBJ2-2

CDR3 protein: CASSLPGGSPLHF
V gene: TRBV7-2
J gene: TRBJ1-6

CDR3 protein: CASRAGGDQPQHF
V gene: TRBV19
J gene: TRBJ1-5

CDR3 protein: CASSLAESYYEQYF
V gene: TRBV11-2
J gene: TRBJ2-7

CDR3 protein: CASSLFASGGHSYNEQFF
V gene: TRBV11-2
J gene: TRBJ2-1

CDR3 protein: CASSRQGMGKVLTTEAFF
V gene: TRBV18
J gene: TRBJ1-1

CDR3 protein: CASSLGPRVNTEAFF
V gene: TRBV11-2
J gene: TRBJ1-1

CDR3 protein: CASRTRDTDYGYTF
V gene: TRBV4-1
J gene: TRBJ1-2

CDR3 protein: CASSLAGMDTEAFF
V gene: TRBV7-9
J gene: TRBJ1-1

CDR3 protein: CASNPGENYNEQFF
V gene: TRBV6-5
J gene: TRBJ2-1

CDR3 protein: CASSFSPAHSNQPQHF
V gene: TRBV28
J gene: TRBJ1-5

CDR3 protein: CASSPQGANNSPLHF
V gene: TRBV6-1
J gene: TRBJ1-6

CDR3 protein: CASSQGTGDGGYTF
V gene: TRBV4-2
J gene: TRBJ1-2

CDR3 protein: CASSIHRDKGNQPQHF
V gene: TRBV19
J gene: TRBJ1-5

CDR3 protein: CASSLGHSDEQYF
V gene: TRBV7-9
J gene: TRBJ2-7

CDR3 protein: CASSLGGTAFLDGYTF
V gene: TRBV27
J gene: TRBJ1-2

CDR3 protein: CAWNQGPEQYF
V gene: TRBV30
J gene: TRBJ2-7

CDR3 protein: CASSSSLTGANVLTF
V gene: TRBV7-7
J gene: TRBJ2-6

CDR3 protein: CASRTWAAGANVLTF
V gene: TRBV2
J gene: TRBJ2-6

CDR3 protein: CASSPGRAVYGYTF
V gene: TRBV27
J gene: TRBJ1-2

CDR3 protein: CASSNPSDLYEQYF
V gene: TRBV18
J gene: TRBJ2-7

CDR3 protein: CASSVRAGAGTGELFF
V gene: TRBV9
J gene: TRBJ2-2

CDR3 protein: CASSTTSGGALVETQYF
V gene: TRBV5-5
J gene: TRBJ2-5

CDR3 protein: CASSYSRTGSGYGYTF
V gene: TRBV6-5
J gene: TRBJ1-2

CDR3 protein: CASETRTPNYGYTF
V gene: TRBV28
J gene: TRBJ1-2

CDR3 protein: CASNGGGSYNSPLHF
V gene: TRBV6-5
J gene: TRBJ1-6

CDR3 protein: CASSPLHPYSYEQYF
V gene: TRBV9
J gene: TRBJ2-7

CDR3 protein: CASSLGWRSGAGNTIYF
V gene: TRBV5-6
J gene: TRBJ1-3

CDR3 protein: CASSSHGTANYGYTF
V gene: TRBV7-9
J gene: TRBJ1-2

CDR3 protein: CASSGRGVNSPLHF
V gene: TRBV6-1
J gene: TRBJ1-6

CDR3 protein: CASSPDRGGNTEAFF
V gene: TRBV18
J gene: TRBJ1-1

CDR3 protein: CASSFGLWETQYF
V gene: TRBV5-1
J gene: TRBJ2-5

CDR3 protein: CASSAGEEQFF
V gene: TRBV10-1
J gene: TRBJ2-1

CDR3 protein: CASSFSQRGGLYNEQFF
V gene: TRBV28
J gene: TRBJ2-1

CDR3 protein: CASRPRQGNSPLHF
V gene: TRBV19
J gene: TRBJ1-6

CDR3 protein: CASSELPGTGGMAHQPQHF
V gene: TRBV19
J gene: TRBJ1-5

CDR3 protein: CASMRNGNQPQHF
V gene: TRBV19
J gene: TRBJ1-5

CDR3 protein: CASSRGQGARYQPQHF
V gene: TRBV5-6
J gene: TRBJ1-5

CDR3 protein: CASTKRPGTGDQETQYF
V gene: TRBV19
J gene: TRBJ2-5

CDR3 protein: CASSTTLSLAGGKETQYF
V gene: TRBV21-1
J gene: TRBJ2-5

CDR3 protein: CASSLAARAEAFF
V gene: TRBV7-9
J gene: TRBJ1-1

CDR3 protein: CASSQNGETQYF
V gene: TRBV18
J gene: TRBJ2-5

CDR3 protein: CASSRPGQGYEQYF
V gene: TRBV7-2
J gene: TRBJ2-7